This is a list of T cell receptor beta chains from one sample in a study of T-cell memory formation after mild COVID-19. MiXCR was run by TCRdb on the 5' RACE reads, yielding one entry per CDR3 protein. The sample holds roughly 410,000 distinct CDR3 sequences, more than 20% seen once. Sequenced material: PBMCs or a T cell subset sorted from them (not recorded which). The receptor source for this set is an adult woman who had mild COVID-19 (a few samples of this study predate the infection). Cell type and time point are not known. Each CDR3 is given with its conserved first and last residue. D genes are given only for firm matches. Only some rows state a clone size, as once, few, many or a class for expanded clones.

J	D	size	V	DNA	CDR3
TRBJ2-1	.	.	TRBV11-2	TGTGCCAGCAGCTTAGTCGGAAGCATCGGGCCCCCCTACAATGAGCAGTTCTTC	CASSLVGSIGPPYNEQFF
TRBJ2-7	.	.	TRBV6-4	TGTGCCAGCAGCGTACCGGGACACGCTACTTACGAGCAGTACTTC	CASSVPGHATYEQYF
TRBJ1-5	.	.	TRBV27	TGTGCCAGCAGTTCCCGGATTTATCAGCCCCAGCATTTT	CASSSRIYQPQHF
TRBJ1-6	TRBD1	few	TRBV7-9	TGTGCCAGCAGCTTAGACCTGGGACAGGGGGTTTCTTCTCCCCTCCACTTT	CASSLDLGQGVSSPLHF
TRBJ2-1	.	.	TRBV12-3/TRBV12-4	TGTGCCAGCAGTTTAGGCCGGGACTCAAACAATGAGCAGTTCTTC	CASSLGRDSNNEQFF
TRBJ2-2	.	.	TRBV7-3	TGTGCCAGCACCCGGGAACCTAACACCGGGGAGCTGTTTTTT	CASTREPNTGELFF
TRBJ1-1	.	few	TRBV7-9	TGTGCCAGCAGCTCCAATCGGCGGAACACTGAAGCTTTCTTT	CASSSNRRNTEAFF
TRBJ2-3	.	few	TRBV5-1	TGCGCCAGCAGCATAGGGACATCCGTAACGCAGTATTTT	CASSIGTSVTQYF
TRBJ2-3	.	.	TRBV2	TGTGCCAGCAGTGAAGCGGGAATCGGCACAGATACGCAGTATTTT	CASSEAGIGTDTQYF
TRBJ2-7	TRBD2	.	TRBV5-1	TGCGCCAGCAGCTTGAATAGCGGGGGGTTCTACGAGCAGTACTTC	CASSLNSGGFYEQYF
TRBJ2-2	.	few	TRBV30	TGTGCCTGGAGTGTAAAAGTCTCGAACACCGGGGAGCTGTTTTTT	CAWSVKVSNTGELFF
TRBJ2-7	.	.	TRBV12-3/TRBV12-4	TGTGCCAGCAGTTTCGCATCGGGACTTCGGGCCTACGAGCAGTACTTC	CASSFASGLRAYEQYF
TRBJ1-1	TRBD1	.	TRBV6-1	TGTGCCAGCCCCGGGACAGTGAACACTGAAGCTTTCTTT	CASPGTVNTEAFF
TRBJ2-1	.	.	TRBV4-1	TGCGCCAGCAGCCAAGATTCGGAGGGTTACGCGTTCTTC	CASSQDSEGYAFF
TRBJ2-3	TRBD2	few	TRBV11-2	TGTGCCAGCAGTAGACTAGCGGTTAGCACAGATACGCAGTATTTT	CASSRLAVSTDTQYF
TRBJ1-6	.	once	TRBV12-3/TRBV12-4	TGTGCCAGCAGCTCCGGGCTGGTTTCACCCCTCCACTTT	CASSSGLVSPLHF
TRBJ1-1	.	few	TRBV4-3	TGCGCCAGCAGCCAAGATGGCCAGGCGACGGGTCGGGCTGAAGCTTTCTTT	CASSQDGQATGRAEAFF
TRBJ2-1	TRBD1	few	TRBV24-1	TGTGCCACCAGTGTTGCGGACAGGAGACTTTACAATGAGCAGTTCTTC	CATSVADRRLYNEQFF
TRBJ1-1	.	.	TRBV30	TGTGCCTGGAGTGTACAGATGAACACTGAAGCTTTCTTT	CAWSVQMNTEAFF
TRBJ2-2	.	.	TRBV29-1	TGCAGCGTTGGACAGGTCGATAGTGGCGGGGAGCTGTTTTTT	CSVGQVDSGGELFF
TRBJ1-1	.	once	TRBV11-3	TGTGCCAGCAGCTTAATGGCCTGGGGAGAAAACACTGAAGCTTTCTTT	CASSLMAWGENTEAFF
TRBJ2-7	.	many	TRBV7-9	TGTGCCAGCAGCCGTACAGGAAACGAGCAGTACTTC	CASSRTGNEQYF
TRBJ1-3	.	few	TRBV6-5	TGTGCCAGCAGCGCACGGTACTCTGGAAACACCATATATTTT	CASSARYSGNTIYF
TRBJ2-1	.	.	TRBV24-1	TGTGCCACCAGTGATTCTCAAGCCACAGGGTGGAGTGAGCAGTTCTTC	CATSDSQATGWSEQFF
TRBJ2-1	.	.	TRBV6-5	TGTGCCAGCAGATCCTCCTACAATGAGCAGTTCTTC	CASRSSYNEQFF
TRBJ2-7	.	.	TRBV27	TGTGCCAGCAGTTTTCAGGGCCGGAACTACGAGCAGTACTTC	CASSFQGRNYEQYF
TRBJ2-1	.	few	TRBV29-1	TGCAGCGTTGAGTACGAGCAGTTCTTC	CSVEYEQFF
TRBJ1-4	.	few	TRBV4-2	TGTGCCAGCAGCCAAGATATAGGGGCGAGTAATGAAAAACTGTTTTTT	CASSQDIGASNEKLFF
TRBJ2-7	TRBD2	few	TRBV9	TGTGCCAGCAGCCAGGGACTAGCGGATATCTACGAGCAGTACTTC	CASSQGLADIYEQYF
TRBJ1-5	.	.	TRBV21-1	TGTGCCAGCAGCCCCGAGGCTTGCACCCGGCCTGATCAGCCCCAGCATTTT	CASSPEACTRPDQPQHF
TRBJ2-3	.	.	TRBV7-3	TGTGCCAGCAGCTCCATGCTGGGTGGGCCAGATACGCAGTATTTT	CASSSMLGGPDTQYF
TRBJ2-7	TRBD2	.	TRBV3-1	TGTGCCAGCAGCCACGGGGCGTGGGGAGCACTAGCGAGCTCCTACGAGCAGTACTTC	CASSHGAWGALASSYEQYF
TRBJ2-1	TRBD2	.	TRBV18	TGTGCCAGCTCACTCTCAACTCAAAGCGGGAGGGGTATCAATGAGCAGTTCTTC	CASSLSTQSGRGINEQFF
TRBJ2-5	.	few	TRBV7-8	TGTGCCAGCAGCTTCCGGGGGCGGGAGACCCAGTACTTC	CASSFRGRETQYF
TRBJ2-1	.	.	TRBV18	TGTGCGACGCCGAGGGGACCCTCATCCCACAATGAGCAGTTCTTC	CATPRGPSSHNEQFF
TRBJ2-7	TRBD2	.	TRBV29-1	TGCAGCGCACTAGCGGGAGGCGCCGAGCAGTACTTC	CSALAGGAEQYF
TRBJ1-6	.	.	TRBV9	TGTGCCAGCAGCGTAGTTGGGGGAGATAATTCACCCCTCCACTTT	CASSVVGGDNSPLHF
TRBJ2-1	.	.	TRBV5-1	TGCGCCAGCAGCTTTCAAGGGAACTCCTACAATGAGCAGTTCTTC	CASSFQGNSYNEQFF
TRBJ1-2	.	.	TRBV27	TGTGCCAGCAGTTTCCGTGACGGGGGGTATTATGGCTACACCTTC	CASSFRDGGYYGYTF
TRBJ1-5	.	many	TRBV19	TGTGCCAGTAGTATGGACAGCGTTTATCAGCCCCAGCATTTT	CASSMDSVYQPQHF
TRBJ2-7	TRBD2	.	TRBV20-1	TGCAGTGCTAGGGGGGGACTAGCGGGCTCCTACGAGCAGTACTTC	CSARGGLAGSYEQYF
TRBJ1-1	.	few	TRBV28	TGTGCCAGCAGTTCGTCCAGGGCCACTGAAGCTTTCTTT	CASSSSRATEAFF
TRBJ1-2	.	few	TRBV20-1	TGCAGTGCTAGAGAGTATGGGGGGAGTAATGGCTACACCTTC	CSAREYGGSNGYTF
TRBJ2-5	TRBD1	.	TRBV29-1	TGCAGCACCAAGACAGGGCCAGAGACCCAGTACTTC	CSTKTGPETQYF
TRBJ2-3	TRBD2	many	TRBV29-1	TGCAGCGCCGAAGGGACTAGCGGGAGGTCCACAGATACGCAGTATTTT	CSAEGTSGRSTDTQYF
TRBJ2-1	.	few	TRBV7-3	TGTGCCAGCAGCAAAGGGACTGGCGGGGAGCAGTTCTTC	CASSKGTGGEQFF
TRBJ2-5	.	.	TRBV4-2	TGTGCCAGCAGCCACGGTCCCGGGGGACAGACCCAGTACTTC	CASSHGPGGQTQYF
TRBJ2-7	TRBD2	.	TRBV19	TGTGCCAGTAGTATAAGCCCCAGCGGGAGCTTCTCCTACGAGCAGTACTTC	CASSISPSGSFSYEQYF
TRBJ1-1	TRBD1	.	TRBV7-9	TGTGCCAGCAGCAACGACAGGGCCTACACTGAAGCTTTCTTT	CASSNDRAYTEAFF
TRBJ2-7	TRBD2	.	TRBV6-1	TGTGCCGCCGGGACTAGCGAGTACGAGCAGTACTTC	CAAGTSEYEQYF